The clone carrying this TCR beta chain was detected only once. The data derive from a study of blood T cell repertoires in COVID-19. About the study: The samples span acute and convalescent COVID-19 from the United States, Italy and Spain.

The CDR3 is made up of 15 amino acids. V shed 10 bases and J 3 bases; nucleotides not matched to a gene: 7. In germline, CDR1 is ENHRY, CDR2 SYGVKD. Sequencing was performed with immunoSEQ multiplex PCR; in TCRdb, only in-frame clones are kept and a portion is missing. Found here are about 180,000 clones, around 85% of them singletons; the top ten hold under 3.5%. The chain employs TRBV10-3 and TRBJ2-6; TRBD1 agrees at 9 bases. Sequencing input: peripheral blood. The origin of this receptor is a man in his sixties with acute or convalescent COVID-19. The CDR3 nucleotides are TGTGCCACGGGACAGGGAACAAGTGGGGCCAACGTCCTGACTTTC. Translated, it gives CATGQGTSGANVLTF.